This T cell receptor beta chain was recovered during a study of blood T cell repertoires in COVID-19. Background on the study: The analysed material was cDNA or gDNA that came from T cells, B-cell-depleted T cells, or PBMCs.

Looked up from germline, CDR1 is SGHNT and CDR2 is YYREEE (reference sequence). The V segment lost 4 bases and the J segment 4 bases; nucleotides outside the gene matches: 11. This CDR3 is built from 17 residues. TCRdb's copy holds only in-frame clones and misses some; the assay was immunoSEQ multiplex PCR. The repertoire has about 300,000 clones, about nine tenths of them found once; the top ten carry 1.5% to 2%. The sequence derives from a woman in her thirties or forties who had recovered from COVID-19. The source material was PBMCs or T cells enriched from blood (not recorded which). The V gene is TRBV5-4, the J gene TRBJ2-5, with 12 bases lining up with TRBD2. CDR3: CASSDLAGGPGVETQYF. CDR3 DNA: TGTGCCAGCAGCGATCTAGCGGGAGGGCCAGGGGTAGAGACCCAGTACTTC.